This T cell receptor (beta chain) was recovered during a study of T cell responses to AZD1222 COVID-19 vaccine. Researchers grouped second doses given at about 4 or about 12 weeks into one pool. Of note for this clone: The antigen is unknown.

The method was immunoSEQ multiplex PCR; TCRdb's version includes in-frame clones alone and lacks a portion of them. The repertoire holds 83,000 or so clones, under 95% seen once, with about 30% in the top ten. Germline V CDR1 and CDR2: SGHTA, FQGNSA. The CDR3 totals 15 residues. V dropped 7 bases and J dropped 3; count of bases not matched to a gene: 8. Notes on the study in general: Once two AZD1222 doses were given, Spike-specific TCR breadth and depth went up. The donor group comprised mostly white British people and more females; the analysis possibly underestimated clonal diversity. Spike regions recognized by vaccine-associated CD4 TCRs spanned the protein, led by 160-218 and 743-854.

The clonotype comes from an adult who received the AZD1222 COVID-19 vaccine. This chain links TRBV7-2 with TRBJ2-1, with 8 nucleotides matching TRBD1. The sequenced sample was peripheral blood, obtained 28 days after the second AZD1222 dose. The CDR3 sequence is CASTVGQEYYNEQFF. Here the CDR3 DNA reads TGTGCCAGCACCGTGGGACAGGAATACTACAATGAGCAGTTCTTC.